The sequence of this TCR beta chain was determined in a study of CD8 T cells in ankylosing spondylitis. A single record per CDR3 protein comes from TCRdb applying MiXCR to the 5' RACE reads. Of 200,000 to 300,000 distinct CDR3 sequences listed, under 8.5% are singletons. The sequenced sample consisted of blood, either unsorted or a sorted T cell fraction (not recorded which). This receptor was identified in a female donor with ankylosing spondylitis or in good health (not recorded which).

This CDR3 reads CASSAGQGGREQYF. CDR3 in DNA: TGTGCCAGCAGTGCGGGACAGGGAGGGCGCGAGCAGTACTTC. This rearrangement joins TRBV12-3 or TRBV12-4 to TRBJ2-7, with 9 bases matching TRBD1. V lost 5 bases, J lost 6 bases, and 8 bases stayed unmatched. The CDR3 is 14 residues long.